The clone carrying this T cell receptor beta chain occurred a few times. Antigen: not known. This record comes from a study of cytomegalovirus exposure and HLA in healthy donors. Whole-study results and caveats: The authors enumerated 150 to 200 TCR beta chains as linked to cytomegalovirus. Segments of the TCR beta V type were, in most cases, productive about 87% or about 30% of the time in an earlier analysis. Most sequenced TCRs were rare (though some public TCRs occurred in many donors).

13 Jbeta primers and 60 Vbeta primers were used for the PCR. Some clones are missing from TCRdb's copy, which holds only in-frame ones; the method was immunoSEQ multiplex PCR. The sample shows about 200,000 clones, around 78% of them seen only once. The V and J ends lost 6 bases and 6 bases, in that order; junction bases with no gene match: 6. The CDR3 loop spans 14 amino acids. From germline, CDR1 is LNHDA and CDR2 SQIVND (reference sequence). The sample comprised PBMCs. The sequence was collected from a young man in good health and CMV-seronegative. The chain links TRBV19 to TRBJ2-4; 9 bases are a match to TRBD1. For the CDR3, the DNA is TGTGCCAGTAGCTTGGGACAGGGTGTAAACATTCAGTACTTC. Translating gives CASSLGQGVNIQYF.